Listed here is a single T cell receptor beta chain. Its target is unknown. The PCR ran on 60 Vbeta and 13 Jbeta primers. Study processing details: Unique TCR beta chains totaled about 78 million in a later count, with around 11 million of them shared. Method: immunoSEQ multiplex PCR; TCRdb's copy keeps in-frame clones and lacks some. The DNA gave D and trimming, while V, J and clone size come from that table. The sample carries roughly 190,000 clones, almost 80% recorded once. This sample was taken from a study of cytomegalovirus exposure and HLA in healthy donors. Looking at the study overall: Unique TCRs numbering roughly 80 million, obtained from HLA-typed donors, made up an early data release.

Study-wide results and limits: The sole available immune exposure information was CMV serostatus. A previous analysis found most TCR beta V segments productive roughly 90% or roughly 30% of the time.

Germline CDR1 reads SQVTM; CDR2 reads ANQGSEA. The germline V and J ends were trimmed by 4 bases and 0 bases, with 10 bases remaining between them. This CDR3 contains 14 residues. The genes are TRBV29-1 and TRBJ2-1; D possibly corresponds to TRBD1 (5 bases). Sequenced: PBMCs. The clonotype comes from a woman aged 18-29 years in good health and CMV-seronegative. The CDR3 reads CSVVQERSYNEQFF. CDR3 in DNA: TGCAGCGTTGTACAGGAACGCTCCTACAATGAGCAGTTCTTC.